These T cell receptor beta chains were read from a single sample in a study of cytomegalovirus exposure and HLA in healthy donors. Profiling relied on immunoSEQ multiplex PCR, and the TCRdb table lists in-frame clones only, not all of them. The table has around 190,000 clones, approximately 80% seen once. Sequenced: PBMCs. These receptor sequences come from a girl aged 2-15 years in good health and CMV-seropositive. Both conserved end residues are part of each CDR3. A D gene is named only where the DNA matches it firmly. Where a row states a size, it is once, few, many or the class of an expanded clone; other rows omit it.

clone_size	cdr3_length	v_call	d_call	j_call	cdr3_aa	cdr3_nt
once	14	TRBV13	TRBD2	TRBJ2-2	CASSSPGGLGELFF	TGTGCCAGCAGCTCGCCGGGAGGGCTTGGGGAGCTGTTTTTT
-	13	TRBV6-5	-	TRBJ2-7	CASSHRATYEQYF	TGTGCCAGCAGCCACAGGGCCACCTACGAGCAGTACTTC
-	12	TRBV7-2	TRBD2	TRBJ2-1	CASSLEAGARFF	TGTGCCAGCAGCTTGGAGGCGGGAGCTCGGTTCTTC
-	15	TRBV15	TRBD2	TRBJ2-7	CATSREREGSYEQYF	TGTGCCACCAGCAGAGAGCGGGAGGGGTCCTACGAGCAGTACTTC
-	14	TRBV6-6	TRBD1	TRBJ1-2	CASRTGASHYGYTF	TGTGCCAGCAGGACAGGGGCCTCACACTATGGCTACACCTTC
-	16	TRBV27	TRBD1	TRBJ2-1	CASSLSWDRSYNEQFF	TGTGCCAGCAGTTTATCGTGGGACAGAAGCTACAATGAGCAGTTCTTC
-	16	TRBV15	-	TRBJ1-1	CATSRRLGVLNTEAFF	TGTGCCACCAGCAGGAGATTAGGGGTCCTGAACACTGAAGCTTTCTTT
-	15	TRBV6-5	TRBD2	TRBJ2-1	CASSYQRGGRNEQFF	TGTGCCAGCAGTTACCAGCGGGGGGGCCGCAATGAGCAGTTCTTC
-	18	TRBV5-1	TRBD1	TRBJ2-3	CASSYGQGTFSSTDTQYF	TGCGCCAGCAGCTACGGACAGGGTACATTCTCTAGCACAGATACGCAGTATTTT
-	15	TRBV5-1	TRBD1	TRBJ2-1	CASSLEQGKYNEQFF	TGCGCCAGCAGCTTGGAACAGGGGAAGTACAATGAGCAGTTCTTC
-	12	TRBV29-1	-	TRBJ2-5	CSVGQIQETQYF	TGCAGCGTTGGACAGATTCAAGAGACCCAGTACTTC
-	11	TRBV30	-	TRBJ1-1	CAWDSWDEAFF	TGTGCCTGGGACAGTTGGGATGAAGCTTTCTTT
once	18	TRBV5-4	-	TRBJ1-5	CASSLWAPLPFSNQPQHF	TGTGCCAGCAGCTTATGGGCCCCACTCCCGTTTAGCAATCAGCCCCAGCATTTT
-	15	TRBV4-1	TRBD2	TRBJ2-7	CASSQLAGGSYEQYF	TGCGCCAGCAGCCAACTAGCGGGGGGATCCTACGAGCAGTACTTC
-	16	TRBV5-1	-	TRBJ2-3	CAGRGTGGAPTDTQYF	TGCGCCGGCAGGGGAACGGGGGGCGCGCCCACAGATACGCAGTATTTT
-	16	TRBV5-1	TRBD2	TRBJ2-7	CASSLGGTRNSYEQYF	TGCGCCAGCAGCTTGGGCGGGACTAGGAATTCCTACGAGCAGTACTTC
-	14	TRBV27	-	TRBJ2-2	CASSFRGKAGELFF	TGTGCCAGCAGTTTCAGGGGTAAAGCCGGGGAGCTGTTTTTT
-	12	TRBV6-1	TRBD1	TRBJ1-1	CATSRQGRPAFF	TGTGCCACCTCAAGACAGGGGCGCCCGGCTTTCTTT
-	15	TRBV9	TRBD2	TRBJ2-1	CASSVRLAGYNEQFF	TGTGCCAGCAGCGTACGGCTAGCGGGTTACAATGAGCAGTTCTTC
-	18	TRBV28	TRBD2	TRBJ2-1	CATTRGLAGGYAGDEQFF	TGTGCCACCACCCGGGGACTAGCGGGAGGGTACGCAGGAGATGAGCAGTTCTTC
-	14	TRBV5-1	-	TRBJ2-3	CASSLARNPDTQYF	TGCGCCAGCAGCTTAGCGAGGAATCCAGATACGCAGTATTTT
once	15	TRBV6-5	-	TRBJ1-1	CASSYASTVTAEAFF	TGTGCCAGCAGTTACGCGTCGACAGTTACCGCTGAAGCTTTCTTT
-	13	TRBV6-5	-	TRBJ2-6	CASSSTGANVLTF	TGTGCCAGCAGTTCTACGGGGGCCAACGTCCTGACTTTC
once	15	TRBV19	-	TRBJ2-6	CASSPRTTGANVLTF	TGTGCCAGTAGTCCCCGGACTACCGGGGCCAACGTCCTGACTTTC
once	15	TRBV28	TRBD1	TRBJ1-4	CASSLWAGGNEKLFF	TGTGCCAGCAGTTTATGGGCAGGGGGGAATGAAAAACTGTTTTTT
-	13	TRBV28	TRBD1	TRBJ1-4	CASRDRLNEKLFF	TGTGCCAGCAGGGACAGGTTGAATGAAAAACTGTTTTTT
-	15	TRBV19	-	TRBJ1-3	CASSIRGNSGNTIYF	TGTGCCAGTAGTATACGGGGGAACTCTGGAAACACCATATATTTT
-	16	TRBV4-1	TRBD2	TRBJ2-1	CASSQEDSGRIYEQFF	TGCGCCAGCAGCCAAGAGGATAGCGGGAGAATCTATGAGCAGTTCTTC
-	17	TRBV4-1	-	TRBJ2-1	CASSHAKGEAGYNEQFF	TGCGCCAGCAGCCACGCAAAAGGGGAGGCCGGTTACAATGAGCAGTTCTTC
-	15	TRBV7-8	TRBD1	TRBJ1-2	CASSKPGQGARGYTF	TGTGCCAGCAGCAAGCCGGGACAGGGGGCGCGTGGCTACACCTTC
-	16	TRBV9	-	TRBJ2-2	CASSVAAGFRTGELFF	TGTGCCAGCAGCGTAGCGGCAGGGTTCAGGACCGGGGAGCTGTTTTTT